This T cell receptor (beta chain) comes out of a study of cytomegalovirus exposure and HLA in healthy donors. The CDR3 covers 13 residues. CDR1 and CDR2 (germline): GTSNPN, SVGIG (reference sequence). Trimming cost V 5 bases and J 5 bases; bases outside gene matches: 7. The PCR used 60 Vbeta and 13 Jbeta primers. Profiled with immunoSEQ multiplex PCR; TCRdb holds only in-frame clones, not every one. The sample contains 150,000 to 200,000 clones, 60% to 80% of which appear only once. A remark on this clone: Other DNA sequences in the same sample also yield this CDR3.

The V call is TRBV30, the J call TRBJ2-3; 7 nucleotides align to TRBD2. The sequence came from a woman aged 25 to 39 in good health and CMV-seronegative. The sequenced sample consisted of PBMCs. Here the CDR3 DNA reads TGTGCCTGGGCAAGACTAGCAGGAGATACGCAGTATTTT. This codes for CAWARLAGDTQYF.